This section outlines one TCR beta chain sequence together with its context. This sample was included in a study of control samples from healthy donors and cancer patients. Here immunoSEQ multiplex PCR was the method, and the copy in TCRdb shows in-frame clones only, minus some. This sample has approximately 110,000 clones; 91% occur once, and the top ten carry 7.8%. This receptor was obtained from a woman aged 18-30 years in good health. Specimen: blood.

For the CDR3, the DNA is TGTGCCACCAGCAACCCCCAGGGTCGGGCTTTCTTT. Its translation: CATSNPQGRAFF. The rearrangement links TRBV24-1 to TRBJ1-1; D is perhaps TRBD1 (5 bases). The CDR3 covers 12 residues. V was pared by 7 bases and J by 11 bases, with 16 bases between. Germline CDR1 KGHDR, CDR2 SFDVKD.